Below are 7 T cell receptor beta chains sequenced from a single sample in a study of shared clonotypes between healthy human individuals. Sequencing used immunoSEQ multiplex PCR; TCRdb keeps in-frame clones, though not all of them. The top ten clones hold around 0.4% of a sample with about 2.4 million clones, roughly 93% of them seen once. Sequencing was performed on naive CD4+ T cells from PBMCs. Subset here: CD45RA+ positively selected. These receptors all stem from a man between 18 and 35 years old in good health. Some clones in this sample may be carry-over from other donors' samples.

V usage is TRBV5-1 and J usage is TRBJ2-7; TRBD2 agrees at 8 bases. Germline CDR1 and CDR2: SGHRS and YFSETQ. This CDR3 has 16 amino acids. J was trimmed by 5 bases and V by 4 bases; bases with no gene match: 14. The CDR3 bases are TGCGCCAGCAGCGGCAGGTTGGTAGCGGGATTCGACGAGCAGTACTTC. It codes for CASSGRLVAGFDEQYF.

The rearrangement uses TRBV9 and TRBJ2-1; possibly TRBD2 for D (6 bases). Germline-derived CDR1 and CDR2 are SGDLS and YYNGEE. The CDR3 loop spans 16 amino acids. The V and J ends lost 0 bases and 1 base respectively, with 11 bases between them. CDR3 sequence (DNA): TGTGCCAGCAGCGTAGAGCCGGGAGTGTCCTACAATGAGCAGTTCTTC. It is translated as CASSVEPGVSYNEQFF.

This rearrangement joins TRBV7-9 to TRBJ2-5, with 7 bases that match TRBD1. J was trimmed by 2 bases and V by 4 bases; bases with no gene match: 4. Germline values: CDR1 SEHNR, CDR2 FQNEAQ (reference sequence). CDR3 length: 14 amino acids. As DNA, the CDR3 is TGTGCCAGCAGCTCGCGCAGGGGGCAAGAGACCCAGTACTTC. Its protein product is CASSSRRGQETQYF.

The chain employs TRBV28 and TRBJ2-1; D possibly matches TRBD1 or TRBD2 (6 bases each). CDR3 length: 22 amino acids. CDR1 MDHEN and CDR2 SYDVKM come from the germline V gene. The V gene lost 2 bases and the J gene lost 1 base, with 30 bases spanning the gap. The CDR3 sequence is CASSLMSGARPKHTGSYNEQFF. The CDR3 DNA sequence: TGTGCCAGCAGTTTAATGTCGGGGGCGCGTCCCAAGCATACAGGTTCCTACAATGAGCAGTTCTTC.

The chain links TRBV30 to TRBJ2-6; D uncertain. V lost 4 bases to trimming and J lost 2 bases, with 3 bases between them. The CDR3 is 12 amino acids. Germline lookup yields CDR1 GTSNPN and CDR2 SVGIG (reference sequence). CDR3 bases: TGTGCCTGGAATCCTGGGGCCAACGTCCTGACTTTC. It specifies CAWNPGANVLTF.

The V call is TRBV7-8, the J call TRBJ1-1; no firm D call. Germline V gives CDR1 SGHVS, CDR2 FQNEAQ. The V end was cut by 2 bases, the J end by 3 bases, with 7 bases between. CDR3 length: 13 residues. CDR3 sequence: CASSLMGHTEAFF. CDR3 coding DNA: TGTGCCAGCAGCTTAATGGGCCACACTGAAGCTTTCTTT.

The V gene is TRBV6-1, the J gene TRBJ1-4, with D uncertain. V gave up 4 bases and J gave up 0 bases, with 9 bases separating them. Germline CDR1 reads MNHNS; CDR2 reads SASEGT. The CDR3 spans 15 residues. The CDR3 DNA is TGTGCCAGCAGTGCTGACGGACCAACTAATGAAAAACTGTTTTTT. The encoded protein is CASSADGPTNEKLFF.